This TCR beta chain comes out of a study of cytotoxic CD8 clonotypes in ibrutinib-treated CLL. Trimming cost V 1 base and J 0 bases; bases outside gene matches: 3. CDR3 length: 16 residues. CDR1 SGHDT and CDR2 YYEEEE come from the germline V gene. Profiling relied on immunoSEQ multiplex PCR, and the TCRdb table lists in-frame clones only, not all of them. The sample has about 310,000 clones; roughly 79% are singletons. The sequence came from a human donor with chronic lymphocytic leukemia. Sequencing was performed on PBMCs, taken before ibrutinib treatment. The chain combines TRBV5-6 with TRBJ2-5, with TRBD2 matching over 10 bases. The CDR3 loop reads CASSLLLAGYQETQYF. DNA of the CDR3: TGTGCCAGCAGCTTGTTACTAGCGGGGTACCAAGAGACCCAGTACTTC.